The sequence of this T cell receptor beta chain was determined in a study of monozygotic twins with inflammatory bowel disease. This CDR3 is 17 amino acids long. The V gene's germline CDR1 is MDHEN and CDR2 SYDVKM. The input for each TCR library was approximately 3,400 ng of total RNA. TCRdb reprocessed the 5' RACE reads and stores each CDR3 protein as one record, lacking DNA. The table for this sample gives approximately 150,000 distinct CDR3 sequences. V gene TRBV28 combines with J gene TRBJ2-3; TCRdb reports TRBD2, a call that lacks DNA to check it against. This clonotype was obtained from a human donor with ulcerative colitis or Crohn's disease, or a healthy co-twin of an affected twin (not recorded which). The sample taken for sequencing was blood. CDR3 sequence: CASSEPGLAGGIDTQYF.